This is a list of T cell receptor beta chains from one sample in a study of blood T cell repertoires in COVID-19. Here immunoSEQ multiplex PCR was the method, and the copy in TCRdb shows in-frame clones only, minus some. The data show approximately 350,000 clones, with about 83% seen just once and about 2.7% held by the top ten. The specimen sequenced was peripheral blood. The source of these receptors is a man between 25 and 39 years old with active or convalescent COVID-19. Each CDR3 is given with its conserved first and last residue. A D gene is named only where the DNA matches it firmly. Not all rows give a size; the values are once, few, many and, for expanded clones, a class.

d_gene	v_gene	abundance	j_gene	CDR3aa	CDR3nt
.	TRBV5-5	.	TRBJ2-7	CASSMQGSTPYEQYF	TGTGCCAGCAGCATGCAGGGAAGTACGCCCTACGAGCAGTACTTC
.	TRBV27	.	TRBJ2-7	CASSYGGPGYEQYF	TGTGCCAGCAGTTATGGGGGCCCGGGATACGAGCAGTACTTC
.	TRBV15	.	TRBJ2-1	CATSREDSTHEQFF	TGTGCCACCAGCAGAGAGGACAGTACGCATGAGCAGTTCTTC
TRBD1	TRBV30	.	TRBJ2-7	CAWRVTGVPYEQYF	TGTGCCTGGAGGGTGACAGGGGTGCCCTACGAGCAGTACTTC
.	TRBV6-6	.	TRBJ1-2	CASREGYGYTF	TGTGCCAGCAGGGAGGGGTATGGCTACACCTTC
.	TRBV1	.	TRBJ2-2	CTRAASVYTGELFF	TGCACCAGGGCGGCTAGCGTGTACACCGGGGAGCTGTTTTTT
TRBD1	TRBV6-5	.	TRBJ2-5	CASSFSGGFTETQYF	TGTGCCAGCAGTTTTTCAGGGGGCTTTACGGAGACCCAGTACTTC
TRBD2	TRBV6-5	.	TRBJ2-2	CASSYSGLAFTGELFF	TGTGCCAGCAGTTACTCGGGACTAGCCTTCACCGGGGAGCTGTTTTTT
TRBD1	TRBV7-8	.	TRBJ1-1	CASSLKTTGLSAFF	TGTGCCAGCAGCTTAAAGACGACAGGGTTGTCGGCTTTCTTT
.	TRBV19	.	TRBJ2-6	CASSWATGANVLTF	TGTGCCAGTAGTTGGGCAACTGGGGCCAACGTCCTGACTTTC
.	TRBV11-1	.	TRBJ1-4	CASTREATNEKLFF	TGTGCCAGCACCCGGGAAGCAACTAATGAAAAACTGTTTTTT
.	TRBV14	.	TRBJ1-2	CASSSRTGVKGYTF	TGTGCCAGCAGCAGCAGGACGGGGGTGAAGGGCTACACCTTC
TRBD1	TRBV28	.	TRBJ2-1	CASSLGTGGPKVEQFF	TGTGCCAGCAGTTTAGGGACAGGGGGCCCCAAGGTGGAGCAGTTCTTC
.	TRBV3-1/TRBV3-2	few	TRBJ1-3	CASSPRRAGNTIYF	TGTGCCAGCAGCCCTCGGAGGGCAGGAAACACCATATATTTT
TRBD1	TRBV18	few	TRBJ1-6	CASSPRTGGWNSPLHF	TGTGCCAGCTCACCTCGGACAGGGGGATGGAATTCACCCCTCCACTTT